These 23 T cell receptor beta chains were sequenced from one sample in a study of prognosis after radiotherapy for stage I lung cancer. Multiplex PCR in two rounds served to amplify TCR beta CDR3 from genomic DNA. Used in first-round PCR were primers specific to each TRBV and TRBJ gene. TCRdb fed the multiplex PCR reads into MiXCR, producing one record per CDR3 protein. The sample consists of about 22,000 distinct CDR3 sequences, around 45% of them appearing once. The starting material was PBMCs, obtained before or after stereotactic body radiation therapy (not recorded which). These TCRs come from a donor at least 50 years old with non-small cell lung cancer.

Ten or more counts support this clonotype. V gene TRBV5-4 combines with J gene TRBJ1-6; D may be TRBD1 (5 bases). CDR1 is SGHNT, CDR2 YYREEE, per germline (reference sequence). With 4 bases removed from V and 8 bases from J, the gap between germline ends came to 16 bases. CDR3 length: 15 residues. CDR3 sequence reads: CASSVAGGAYSPLHF. The CDR3 bases are TGTGCCAGCAGCGTCGCGGGCGGGGCCTATTCACCCCTCCACTTT.

In its sample, this clonotype ranks as medium-sized. A junction end diverges from the germline sequence, so it may reflect a read error. The J gene is TRBJ2-2, the V gene TRBV6-2 or TRBV6-3; 9 positions agree with TRBD1. This CDR3 is 15 amino acids long. Germline CDR1 is MNHEY and CDR2 is SVGEGT. The CDR3 reads CASSSGQGWTGELFF. The CDR3 DNA reads as TGTGCCAGCAGTTCGGGACAGGGTTGGACCGGGGAACTGTTTTTT.

This clonotype was counted at least ten times. The chain employs TRBV29-1 and TRBJ1-2; D uncertain. V lost 1 base and J lost 5, with 11 bases in between. Per germline, CDR1 SQVTM and CDR2 ANQGSEA. The CDR3 spans 13 residues. The CDR3 sequence is CSVEGAETYGYTF. The DNA of the CDR3 is TGCAGCGTTGAAGGGGCAGAGACATATGGCTACACCTTC.

This clonotype was recorded a few times. The junction departs from the called germline gene at one end, perhaps through a read error. The V gene is TRBV6-1, the J gene TRBJ2-7; D not certain. The CDR3 extends over 14 amino acids. Germline lookup yields CDR1 MNHNS and CDR2 SASEGT. Here the CDR3 DNA reads TGTGCCAGCAGCCAGAAAGTCGGTGGCTACGAGCATTACTTC. This codes for CASSQKVGGYEHYF.

This clonotype came up once. V gene TRBV6-1 combines with J gene TRBJ2-2; 7 bases are shared with TRBD2. The CDR3 sequence is 14 residues long. V lost 6 bases and J lost 3; bases outside the gene matches: 4. Germline lookup yields CDR1 MNHNS and CDR2 SASEGT. The CDR3 nucleotides read TGTGCCAGCAGCGATGGGGGGGACACCGGGGAGCTGTTTTTT. Protein sequence: CASSDGGDTGELFF.

There are many counts of this clonotype. The chain uses TRBV7-9 and TRBJ2-3, with D tentatively TRBD1 (6 bases). In germline, CDR1 is SEHNR, CDR2 FQNEAQ (reference sequence). The CDR3 has 16 residues. V dropped 5 bases and J dropped 4 bases, with 19 bases sitting between them. This CDR3 is CASSQRSGVYADTQYF. The DNA for the CDR3 is TGTGCCAGCAGCCAGCGGTCAGGGGTTTATGCAGATACGCAGTATTTT.

This clonotype was seen more than once but under ten times. The chain carries TRBV11-3 and TRBJ2-7; TRBD2 aligns across 10 bases. J gave up 4 bases and V 0 bases, and 6 bases lay outside the gene matches. Per germline, CDR1 SGHNT and CDR2 YENEEA. The CDR3 runs 16 residues. The CDR3, as DNA: TGTGCCAGCAGCTTAGATTCGAGCGGGAGGGCTTACGAGCAGTACTTC. Its protein product is CASSLDSSGRAYEQYF.

The chain carries TRBV6-2 or TRBV6-3 and TRBJ2-1; D remains ambiguous. CDR1 MNHEY and CDR2 SVGEGT come from the germline V gene. This CDR3 is built from 13 residues. V lost 5 bases and J lost 5, with 10 bases in between. CDR3 in DNA: TGTGCCAGCAGTGAATTAGGCAACAATGAGCAGTTCTTC. The encoded protein is CASSELGNNEQFF.

This clonotype was seen ten or more times. The rearrangement links TRBV5-6 to TRBJ1-2; TRBD1 matches 12 bases. J lost 2 bases, V lost 1 base, and 6 bases had no gene match. In germline, CDR1 is SGHDT, CDR2 YYEEEE. The CDR3 is 17 residues long. The CDR3 reads CASSLTGTGGLNYGYTF. CDR3 sequence (DNA): TGTGCCAGCAGCTTGACCGGGACAGGGGGCCTGAACTATGGCTACACCTTC.

The chain is built from TRBV24-1 and TRBJ1-4; 10 positions match TRBD1. The CDR3 spans 13 residues. Germline V gene sequence: CDR1 KGHDR, CDR2 SFDVKD. After removal of 4 bases from V and 11 bases from J, the junction contained 3 bases not matched to a gene. This chain's CDR3 is CATSELGQGKLFF. In nucleotides, the CDR3 is TGTGCCACCAGTGAATTGGGACAGGGGAAACTGTTTTTT.

This clonotype is medium-sized in the sample. The rearrangement uses TRBV12-3 or TRBV12-4 and TRBJ1-2; 12 bases fit TRBD1. This CDR3 contains 16 residues. V lost 6 bases, J lost 7 bases, and 12 bases stayed unmatched. The CDR3 protein is CASRTTGTGGAGGYTF. DNA for the CDR3: TGTGCCAGCAGAACCACCGGGACAGGGGGCGCGGGTGGCTACACCTTC.

This clonotype was observed at least ten times. V gene TRBV6-2 or TRBV6-3 combines with J gene TRBJ1-5; 9 nucleotides match TRBD1. The CDR3 runs to 15 residues. Germline CDR1 is MNHEY and CDR2 is SVGEGT. Unmatched junction bases numbered 5, after V lost 6 bases and J lost 2 bases. The CDR3 reads CASSRQGGGNQPQHF. The CDR3 DNA is TGTGCCAGCAGCCGACAGGGGGGGGGCAATCAGCCCCAGCATTTT.

This clonotype showed up just once. At one end, the junction sequence differs from germline, possibly due to a read error. The rearrangement links TRBV28 to TRBJ1-1; D perhaps matches TRBD1 (6 bases). This CDR3 is 16 amino acids long. Germline V CDR1 and CDR2: MDHEN, SYDVKM. CDR3 region: CSSSLGGTGTNTESFF. The CDR3 nucleotides read TGTTCCAGCAGTTTAGGGGGAACAGGAACGAACACTGAATCTTTCTTT.

The rearrangement joins TRBV6-1 to TRBJ1-1; D ambiguous. Germline CDR1 and CDR2: MNHNS and SASEGT. Trimming cost V 1 base and J 1 base, with 4 bases left between them. This CDR3 comprises 13 residues. The CDR3 loop reads CASSEVRNTEAFF. The DNA of the CDR3 is TGTGCCAGCAGTGAAGTACGGAACACTGAAGCTTTCTTT.

This clonotype was counted many times. This chain joins TRBV7-2 and TRBJ2-1, with 8 bases aligning to TRBD2. CDR1 and CDR2 from the germline V gene are SGHTA and FQGNSA. V lost 8 bases and J lost 4; bases outside the gene matches: 10. The CDR3 is 15 amino acids. The CDR3 bases are TGTGCCAGCGGAAGACTAGCGTACCGATACAATGAGCAGTTCTTC. Protein sequence: CASGRLAYRYNEQFF.

The chain uses TRBV12-5 and TRBJ1-2, with 9 bases aligning to TRBD1. V lost 5 bases and J lost 12; bases outside the gene matches: 10. Germline CDR1 is LGHNT and CDR2 is FRNRAP. CDR3 length: 13 amino acids. The CDR3: CASGLQGARGHTF. CDR3 bases: TGTGCTAGTGGTCTACAGGGGGCTAGGGGCCACACCTTC. Full variable domain (rest looked up from reference TRBV12-5 and TRBJ1-2): DARVTQTPRHKVTEMGQEVTMRCQPILGHNTVFWYRQTMMQGLELLAYFRNRAPLDDSGMPKDRFSAEMPDATLATLKIQPSEPRDSAVYFCASGLQGARGHTFGSGTRLTVV.

Sample share makes this clonotype medium-sized. The chain has TRBV24-1 and TRBJ1-2; 7 bases are shared with TRBD1. Trimming at V came to 4 bases and at J to 1 base, leaving 5 bases not matched to a gene. Germline values: CDR1 KGHDR, CDR2 SFDVKD. This CDR3 region has 15 residues. CDR3 in amino acids: CATSEAGGFNYGYTF. The CDR3 nucleotides read TGTGCCACCAGTGAAGCAGGGGGGTTTAACTATGGCTACACCTTC.

The CDR3 DNA is TGTGCCAGCACCTTACTAGCGGGACATAGCACAGATACGCAGTATTTT. Its translation: CASTLLAGHSTDTQYF. The chain combines TRBV6-2 or TRBV6-3 with TRBJ2-3; 10 nucleotides agree with TRBD2. The V segment lost 7 bases and the J segment 0 bases; nucleotides outside the gene matches: 7. The germline CDR1 and CDR2 sequences are MNHEY and SVGEGT. The CDR3 runs to 16 residues.

This clonotype was picked up many times. The gene calls are TRBV27 and TRBJ2-7; D remains ambiguous. V was clipped by 0 bases and J by 3 bases, with 6 bases between them. This CDR3 comprises 13 residues. Germline-derived CDR1 and CDR2 are MNHEY and SMNVEV (reference sequence). The CDR3 region is CASSLSQLYEQYF. As DNA, the CDR3 is TGTGCCAGCAGTTTATCACAGCTCTACGAGCAGTACTTC.

The chain has TRBV6-4 and TRBJ2-2; D may be TRBD2 (6 bases). Germline-derived CDR1 and CDR2 are MRHNA and SNTAGT. V gave up 4 bases and J gave up 4 bases, with 10 bases separating them. The CDR3 sequence is 14 residues long. The CDR3 coding sequence is TGTGCCAGCAGTGGACTAGACTCCACCGGGGAGCTGTTTTTT. It codes for CASSGLDSTGELFF.

The sample holds many counts of this clonotype. The chain joins TRBV19 to TRBJ2-2; the D is unclear. Germline V lookup: CDR1 LNHDA, CDR2 SQIVND (reference sequence). Trimming cost V 5 bases and J 1 base, with 8 bases left between them. CDR3 length: 14 residues. The CDR3 region is CASSGTVNTGELFF. The CDR3 region has the DNA TGTGCCAGTAGTGGAACTGTGAACACCGGGGAGCTGTTTTTT.

In its sample, this clonotype was seen many times. This sequence may be a read error, since a much larger clone differs from it by one base. This likely comes from a read error, as the CDR3 has no conserved phenylalanine or tryptophan at its end. This chain connects TRBV28 to TRBJ1-5; D unresolved. Per the germline V gene, CDR1 is MDHEN and CDR2 is SYDVKM. Deletions cut 2 bases from V and 8 bases from J, with 7 bases between. The CDR3 has 12 amino acids. The CDR3 DNA sequence: TGTGCCAGCAGTTTACCCACAGAGCCCCAGCATTCT. Translating gives CASSLPTEPQHS.

Details on this clonotype: The junction departs from the called germline gene at one end, perhaps through a read error. The genes are TRBV6-4 and TRBJ2-3; TRBD1 is a possible D gene (5 bases). Germline CDR1 reads MRHNA; CDR2 reads SNTAGT. CDR3 length: 15 amino acids. The CDR3 protein is CASSEGRVVTDTQYF. The CDR3 nucleotides read TGTGCCAGCAGTGAGGGCAGGGTGGTCACAGATACTCAGTATTTT.